The source of this T cell receptor beta chain is a study of shared clonotypes between healthy human individuals (dated by TCRdb to the early 2020s). A note on the overall study: A couple of women and a few men aged 18 to 49 years were included in the cohort. For each donor, three plates each were used for CD4 naive and CD4 memory, two plates were used for CD8 naive, and one plate was used for CD8 memory. To increase sequencing depth and limit assay-specific biases, different laboratories used diverse techniques to prepare libraries and sequence TCR repertoires. The study deeply sequenced blood TCR repertoires of several healthy adults to estimate repertoire size and the extent of clonotype sharing between individuals. Per donor, leukapheresis produced somewhere between about 0.85 and 10 billion PBMCs. Summary of the overall study and its limitations: Larger estimated clonotype richness was generally found for naive subsets than for memory subsets. Because the study included a small number of donors, the genetic and exposure-history diversity represented was limited. Roughly 5% of naive CD4, 3.5% of naive CD8, 2.3% of memory CD4, and approximately 0.39% of memory CD8 clonotypes were shared across four donors. Sampling was restricted to blood, and TCR repertoires in tissue are likely to differ from TCR repertoires in blood. Higher generation probabilities were observed for clonotypes shared by all four sorted-subset donors than for non-shared clonotypes. Rarefaction of sorted-subset datasets indicated incomplete sequencing despite the large sequencing depth. Pairwise subsampling indicated that sequencing depth was expected to affect the degree of clonotype sharing among donors.

TCR CDR3 regions were amplified from genomic DNA by multiplex PCR using the deep immunoSEQ assay. For each cell subset, the extracted genomic DNA was distributed evenly across all wells of several immunoSEQ 96-well plates, and each plate served as one replicate. Each replicate PCR for sorted subsets received about 180 ng genomic DNA, equal to about 29,000 T cell genomes. The purified libraries were quantified using a Qubit 3.0 fluorometer, sized with a Bioanalyzer 2100, and then quantified again using the KAPA Library Quantification kit. A separate single-read 150-cycle Illumina NextSeq 550 flow cell was used to sequence each immunoSEQ 96-well plate. The paper's processing steps were these. The immunoSEQ output contained only junctional sequences without quality scores, so filtering could not match that applied to full-length reads. Sequences were annotated with PyIR, a Python wrapper for IgBLAST v1.9, and V/J genes and CDR3 were assigned using IMGT germline references. Reads were removed for weak V/J assignments (E-value above 1e-6), missing CDR3, stop codons, out-of-frame junctions, or ambiguous translated residues. V3J clonotypes were defined as sequences sharing an identical inferred V gene, J gene, and CDR3 amino acid sequence. Percentage overlap between repertoires was calculated by dividing the number of shared unique clonotypes by the size of the smaller repertoire. Richness of each repertoire was evaluated using RTK rarefaction, the Chao1 estimator, and Recon v2.1 estimates of unobserved clonotypes. Generation probabilities for all TCRbeta clonotypes obtained by the gDNA method from several donors were computed using OLGA. TCRdb re-hosts the immuneACCESS table, in-frame sequences only. Its copies lack some clones; in the studies checked, an unresolved V gene accounts for under half of them, and the cause for the rest is not known. That table gives V, J and clone size, and the DNA gave D and trimming. This sample comprises about 2.3 million clones, 93% of them detected only once. The ten largest make up about 0.41% of the sample.

As regards this clone: Its antigen remains unidentified. No much larger clone exists at a distance of one base, and base qualities are not known.

The donors were healthy, HIV-negative adults with no recently reported acute infections or vaccinations. Only Caucasian adults living in Nashville, Tennessee, USA were represented among the donors. Magnetic negative selection was used to enrich CD4+ T cells, after which naive cells were positively selected on CD45RA and the negative fraction became the memory subset. Blood was collected by leukapheresis, and PBMCs were isolated by Ficoll-Histopaque density gradient centrifugation and then cryopreserved in liquid nitrogen vapor phase. Purity and quantity of every magnetically sorted T cell population were checked by analytical flow cytometry. Each sorted fraction had its genomic DNA isolated and then quantified by UV absorbance on a Nanodrop 2000c. CDR1 and CDR2, per the germline V gene (reference sequence), are SGHNT and YYREEE. The junction carries 24 bases between V and J, which are trimmed by 4 bases and 5 bases respectively. The CDR3 runs 17 amino acids, cysteine and phenylalanine included. The DNA shown is the 51-base CDR3, in frame from base 1.

The sequence joins TRBV5-4 to TRBJ1-1; TRBD1 is perhaps the D gene, given 6 matching bases. The source material was naive CD4+ T cells from PBMCs. The sample's cell subset or site label, decoded: CD45RA+ positively selected. The sequence was obtained from a man younger than 35 in good health. Some clones in this sample may be carry-over from other donors' samples. The CDR3 protein is CASSRSGGALDLTEAFF. The nucleotide sequence reads TGTGCCAGCAGCCGATCCGGGGGGGCGCTTGATTTAACTGAAGCTTTCTTT.